These T cell receptor beta chains were read from a single sample in a study of cytomegalovirus exposure and HLA in healthy donors. The protocol was immunoSEQ multiplex PCR, while the TCRdb copy is restricted to in-frame clones and leaves out a portion. This sample has fewer than 250,000 clones, with around 79% found just once. Specimen: PBMCs. Every receptor here comes from a male donor in good health and CMV-seropositive. Both conserved end residues are trimmed from each CDR3.

J gene,V gene,CDR3 protein
TRBJ2-7,TRBV27,ASSFHPGQGEGEQY
TRBJ2-7,TRBV11-2,ASSQTSGYYEQY
TRBJ1-1,TRBV7-2,ASSQLRLEPEAF
TRBJ2-7,TRBV5-8,ASSLVGRGTYEQY
TRBJ1-1,TRBV19,ASRAQGVRTEAF
TRBJ1-1,TRBV7-8,ASSPYRTLGKIKRDTEAF
TRBJ2-5,TRBV4-2,ASSLGGVPQETQY
TRBJ2-7,TRBV6-6,ASEGGGYEQY
TRBJ2-7,TRBV6-6,ASSYDSQSYEQY
TRBJ1-1,TRBV2,ASNLNTEAF
TRBJ2-7,TRBV5-1,ASSLTGQGRDEQY
TRBJ2-5,TRBV5-1,ASSLASETQY
TRBJ2-2,TRBV7-3,ASSPRDTGELF
TRBJ1-1,TRBV27,ASSLSPFPGQGEVVNTEAF
TRBJ1-3,TRBV9,ASSAFDSNSGNTIY
TRBJ2-2,TRBV9,ASSETGPHGAGELF
TRBJ1-3,TRBV5-1,ASSLARGSKIRAVNTIY
TRBJ2-5,TRBV7-3,ASSRQGSWSETQY
TRBJ2-7,TRBV9,AGSATGGRYEQY
TRBJ2-2,TRBV9,ASSVFPFFSRLAGGPVGELF
TRBJ1-3,TRBV5-6,ASSLFPGSNSGNTIY
TRBJ2-7,TRBV5-1,ASSFIESYEQY
TRBJ1-1,TRBV2,ASSFKLEAF
TRBJ1-3,TRBV19,ASRDSRRGNTIY
TRBJ2-3,TRBV19,ASSIMGQGTDTQY
TRBJ2-7,TRBV9,ASSVGTAGGHEQY
TRBJ1-1,TRBV18,ASSPSSDTEAF
TRBJ2-2,TRBV7-3,ASSPFWGRDTGELF
TRBJ1-1,TRBV7-2,ASSHLQGPSVAAF
TRBJ2-2,TRBV5-1,ASSEVGEAGELF
TRBJ2-4,TRBV7-2,ASSAGEVLKNIQY
TRBJ1-2,TRBV9,ASSVTGTGPNYGYT
TRBJ2-7,TRBV13,ASSLVRESLEQY
TRBJ1-5,TRBV18,ASSPRGDGNQPQH
TRBJ2-7,TRBV5-1,ASSLGTSGSYEQY
TRBJ2-3,TRBV10-3,AIKNPGQGFADTQY
TRBJ1-6,TRBV5-1,ASSSGQGNSPLH
TRBJ2-1,TRBV9,ASSAPREAGLYNEQF
TRBJ1-1,TRBV7-6,ASSVGQASEAF
TRBJ2-7,TRBV11-2,ASSPGTSGRGEQY
TRBJ1-3,TRBV5-6,ASSLVPQGRAVGTIY
TRBJ1-5,TRBV7-2,ASSPGQISNQPQH
TRBJ2-5,TRBV29-1,SVGRGETQY
TRBJ2-7,TRBV18,ASSLTGTGYYEQY
TRBJ2-1,TRBV9,ASSVGAGGYNEQF
TRBJ1-1,TRBV27,ASIKRAQHTEAF
TRBJ1-5,TRBV15,ATRGQGNQPQH
TRBJ2-1,TRBV9,ASSVGTENEQF
TRBJ1-6,TRBV27,ASSPTGPGSPLH
TRBJ1-1,TRBV27,ASSFLAGTEAF
TRBJ2-5,TRBV7-3,ASSSTGQGAETQY
TRBJ2-5,TRBV15,ATSRSIQGAEETQY
TRBJ2-7,TRBV11-2,ASSLGGQATYEQY
TRBJ2-1,TRBV27,ASMWTENNEQF
TRBJ1-6,TRBV7-2,ASSYVPGQRPNSPLH
TRBJ2-7,TRBV10-3,AITPDQAGGEQY
TRBJ1-1,TRBV5-1,ASSLWTGAHTEAF
TRBJ1-6,TRBV27,ASSLGKSGNSPLH
TRBJ2-3,TRBV27,ASSLMGLAASTDTQY